This section outlines one T cell receptor (beta chain) sequence together with its context. The RNA input was about 0.45 to 1 ug, and it was reverse transcribed with random hexamers. TCRdb recomputed calls from the immunoSEQ multiplex PCR reads with MiXCR, one row per CDR3 protein. This table has roughly 140,000 distinct CDR3 sequences, 95% appearing once. These data are taken from a study of CD8 T cells in Susac syndrome. The CDR3 sequence is 14 residues long. The germline V gene has CDR1 DFQATT and CDR2 SNEGSKA (reference sequence). V lost 6 bases and J lost 1; bases outside the gene matches: 4. The sequence was collected from a human donor with Susac syndrome. The J gene is TRBJ2-1, the V gene TRBV20-1; 9 bases align to TRBD2. The sequenced sample was CD4+ T cells from PBMCs. The CDR3 region has the DNA TGCAGTGCCAATAGCGGGAGATCCTACAATGAGCAGTTCTTC. It translates to CSANSGRSYNEQFF.